These T cell receptor beta chains were read from a single sample in a study of graft-versus-host responses after intestinal transplantation. No cognate antigen is known for these TCRs. Generated by immunoSEQ multiplex PCR, the TCRdb table keeps only in-frame clones and is missing some. The profile shows roughly 130,000 clones, about 90% of them singletons. Specimen: unstimulated CD4+ T cells sorted from spleen or lymph node cells, collected before intestinal transplant. The receptors stem from a human donor who received an intestinal transplant. The CDR3 runs from the conserved cysteine through the conserved F or W. The D gene is left open where the match is weak. Size is stated for part of the rows, as once, few or many counts, or as a class when the clone is expanded.

abundance: NA
v_gene: TRBV28
j_gene: TRBJ2-1
d_gene: NA
CDR3aa: CASSLQGRDEQFF
CDR3nt: TGTGCCAGCAGTTTACAGGGCAGGGATGAGCAGTTCTTC

abundance: NA
v_gene: TRBV19
j_gene: TRBJ2-7
d_gene: TRBD2
CDR3aa: CASSAPGVAGTYEQYF
CDR3nt: TGTGCCAGTAGTGCCCCCGGTGTAGCGGGAACCTACGAGCAGTACTTC

abundance: few
v_gene: TRBV11-2
j_gene: TRBJ2-7
d_gene: NA
CDR3aa: CASSLDSYEQYF
CDR3nt: TGTGCCAGCAGCTTAGACAGCTACGAGCAGTACTTC

abundance: NA
v_gene: TRBV6-1
j_gene: TRBJ2-7
d_gene: TRBD2
CDR3aa: CALAPSGTYEQYF
CDR3nt: TGTGCCCTAGCCCCTAGCGGCACCTACGAGCAGTACTTC

abundance: NA
v_gene: TRBV5-6
j_gene: TRBJ2-2
d_gene: NA
CDR3aa: CASSLGDRVTGELFF
CDR3nt: TGTGCCAGCAGCTTGGGTGACAGAGTCACCGGGGAGCTGTTTTTT

abundance: NA
v_gene: TRBV6-6
j_gene: TRBJ2-1
d_gene: NA
CDR3aa: CASSQGQRPRYEQFF
CDR3nt: TGTGCCAGCAGCCAGGGTCAGCGGCCTCGGTATGAGCAGTTCTTC

abundance: NA
v_gene: TRBV6-5
j_gene: TRBJ2-7
d_gene: TRBD2
CDR3aa: CATQASGGTYEQYF
CDR3nt: TGTGCCACCCAAGCTAGCGGAGGGACCTACGAGCAGTACTTC

abundance: NA
v_gene: TRBV19
j_gene: TRBJ1-2
d_gene: NA
CDR3aa: CASSITALTNYGYTF
CDR3nt: TGTGCCAGTAGTATCACAGCCCTTACTAACTATGGCTACACCTTC

abundance: NA
v_gene: TRBV7-3
j_gene: TRBJ2-7
d_gene: NA
CDR3aa: CASSLGRSYEQYF
CDR3nt: TGTGCCAGCAGCTTAGGGAGATCCTACGAGCAGTACTTC

abundance: NA
v_gene: TRBV6-1
j_gene: TRBJ2-1
d_gene: TRBD2
CDR3aa: CASSVFTSGLSSYNEQFF
CDR3nt: TGTGCCAGCAGTGTCTTTACTAGCGGCCTGAGCTCCTACAATGAGCAGTTCTTC

abundance: NA
v_gene: TRBV7-2
j_gene: TRBJ2-7
d_gene: NA
CDR3aa: CASSLLYGGNEQYF
CDR3nt: TGTGCCAGCAGCTTACTGTACGGGGGAAACGAGCAGTACTTC

abundance: once
v_gene: TRBV4-1
j_gene: TRBJ2-2
d_gene: NA
CDR3aa: CASRGTLSSNTGELFF
CDR3nt: TGCGCCAGCAGAGGGACTCTTTCCTCGAACACCGGGGAGCTGTTTTTT

abundance: NA
v_gene: TRBV27
j_gene: TRBJ1-2
d_gene: NA
CDR3aa: CASSYSIQAENYGYTF
CDR3nt: TGTGCCAGCAGTTATTCGATACAGGCAGAAAACTATGGCTACACCTTC

abundance: NA
v_gene: TRBV5-1
j_gene: TRBJ1-1
d_gene: NA
CDR3aa: CASSFGRDIENTEAFF
CDR3nt: TGCGCCAGCAGCTTCGGCCGGGACATAGAGAACACTGAAGCTTTCTTT

abundance: NA
v_gene: TRBV18
j_gene: TRBJ2-7
d_gene: NA
CDR3aa: CASSPPSASYEQYF
CDR3nt: TGTGCCAGCTCACCACCAAGCGCATCCTACGAGCAGTACTTC